The clone carrying this T cell receptor beta chain turned up a few times. The antigen remains unidentified. CDR1 and CDR2 from the germline V gene are SNHLY and FYNNEI. This CDR3 comprises 15 residues. J gave up 5 bases and V 3 bases, and 7 bases lay outside the gene matches. Primers included in the PCR were 60 Vbeta and 13 Jbeta primers. Measured with immunoSEQ multiplex PCR; TCRdb has only the in-frame clones, and not every one. The sample consists of more than 30,000 clones, approximately 67% of them appearing once. This entry belongs to a study of cytomegalovirus exposure and HLA in healthy donors. Study-wide results and caveats: By a later analysis, the bulk of CMV-associated TCR beta chains appeared HLA-restricted. Several top significant clusters appeared, in a later analysis, to be linked to common viral pathogens. Later analysis showed TCR association rates varying by HLA locus, highest for DRB1 and lowest for HLA-C. One variant, a missense change in DCLRE1C, was linked in a later analysis to TCR beta V- and J-gene trimming.

The rearrangement uses TRBV2 and TRBJ2-3, with 8 bases identical to TRBD1. The clonotype originates from a man aged 35 to 55 in good health and CMV-seropositive. The sequenced sample was PBMCs. The CDR3 spells CASSDGQGVGDTQYF. For the CDR3, the DNA is TGTGCCAGCAGTGACGGACAGGGTGTGGGAGATACGCAGTATTTT.